One sample yielded the 14 T cell receptor beta chains listed below, sequenced in a study of T-cell reconstitution after alpha-beta-depleted transplantation in children. The authors prepared the TCRbeta library with unique molecular identifiers. TCRdb used MiXCR to reprocess the PCR reads, holding one entry per CDR3 protein. This table has some 180,000 distinct CDR3 sequences, approximately 6.3% appearing once. Here the sequenced sample was PBMCs, taken before TCRalphabeta/CD19-depleted stem cell transplant. All receptors derive from a boy between 2 and 15 years old with acute lymphoblastic leukemia, due to receive a stem cell transplant.

This clonotype has at least ten counts. J is TRBJ1-2 and V is TRBV27; 11 positions agree with TRBD1. V trimming: 7 bases; J trimming: 7 bases; junction bases outside the gene matches: 8. CDR1 and CDR2 from the germline V gene are MNHEY and SMNVEV (reference sequence). CDR3 size: 14 residues. CDR3 nucleotide sequence: TGTGCCAGCAAATCCGGGACAGGGGGTCTTGGCTACACCTTC. Translating it yields CASKSGTGGLGYTF.

This clonotype showed up many times. The rearrangement uses TRBV20-1 and TRBJ2-7; D may be TRBD2 (7 bases). This CDR3 is built from 15 residues. The V gene's germline CDR1 is DFQATT and CDR2 SNEGSKA (reference sequence). V dropped 1 base and J dropped 2 bases, with 15 bases sitting between them. CDR3 in amino acids: CSARGPGAGAYEQYF. Written as DNA, the CDR3 is TGCAGTGCTAGAGGCCCGGGGGCGGGGGCCTACGAGCAGTACTTC.

This clonotype was recorded at least ten times. The V gene is TRBV4-3, the J gene TRBJ2-3; perhaps TRBD1 as D (7 bases). Germline V lookup: CDR1 LGHNA, CDR2 YSLEER. The CDR3 has 18 amino acids. Trimming cost V 0 bases and J 0 bases, with 16 bases left between them. The CDR3 sequence: CASSQEPAGQTSTDTQYF. The CDR3, as DNA: TGCGCCAGCAGCCAAGAGCCCGCGGGACAGACAAGCACAGATACGCAGTATTTT.

There are a few counts of this clonotype. V is TRBV20-1 and J is TRBJ2-5; a weak D match, TRBD2 (6 bases). CDR1 is DFQATT, CDR2 SNEGSKA, per germline (reference sequence). This CDR3 has 15 amino acids. Trimming left V 4 bases short and J 5 bases short, with 20 bases between. In DNA form, the CDR3 reads TGCAGTGCTACCCGCTCGCGGGGCACTGGCGAGACCCAGTACTTC. It specifies CSATRSRGTGETQYF.

This clonotype came up many times. V gene TRBV5-1 combines with J gene TRBJ2-1; 9 bases are shared with TRBD2. Germline V CDR1 and CDR2: SGHRS, YFSETQ. The trim removed 3 bases at V and 4 bases at J, leaving 8 bases unmatched. This CDR3 region has 16 residues. CDR3 sequence reads: CASSSIAGVGYNEQFF. In DNA, the CDR3 is TGCGCCAGCAGCTCCATAGCGGGAGTGGGGTACAATGAGCAGTTCTTC.

This clonotype was recorded at least ten times. The V gene is TRBV7-8, the J gene TRBJ2-1, with 8 bases that match TRBD2. In germline, CDR1 is SGHVS, CDR2 FQNEAQ. This CDR3 spans 16 amino acids. V was clipped by 5 bases and J by 4 bases; unmatched bases: 10. In DNA form, the CDR3 reads TGTGCCAGCAGCCCGAATACACTAGCGGCGTACAATGAGCAGTTCTTC. Translation: CASSPNTLAAYNEQFF.

In its sample, this clonotype was seen many times. The chain's CDR3 is CASSLGGASGRVHEQYF. The CDR3 nucleotides read TGCGCCAGCAGCTTGGGGGGCGCCTCGGGCAGGGTCCACGAGCAGTACTTC. V and J are TRBV5-1 and TRBJ2-7; tentatively, D is TRBD1 (5 bases). CDR1 SGHRS and CDR2 YFSETQ come from the germline V gene. CDR3 length equals 17 residues. The V end was cut by 0 bases, the J end by 5 bases, with 21 bases between.

The sample holds a few counts of this clonotype. This chain joins TRBV7-9 and TRBJ1-2; D possibly corresponds to TRBD1 (5 bases). Looked up from germline, CDR1 is SEHNR and CDR2 is FQNEAQ (reference sequence). Trimming removed 5 bases from V and 2 bases from J, with 12 bases in between. CDR3 length equals 14 residues. CDR3 nucleotides: TGTGCCAGCAGCAGGGGACCCTTGAACTATGGCTACACCTTC. It translates to CASSRGPLNYGYTF.

Ten or more counts support this clonotype. The J gene is TRBJ1-3, the V gene TRBV27, with TRBD1 matching over 8 bases. The germline V gene has CDR1 MNHEY and CDR2 SMNVEV (reference sequence). Losses at the gene ends were 8 bases for V and 2 bases for J; bases not matched to a gene: 8. CDR3 length equals 15 residues. CDR3 sequence: CASRKRTGTGNTIYF. DNA of the CDR3: TGTGCCAGCCGAAAGCGGACAGGGACTGGAAACACCATATATTTT.

The chain combines TRBV7-6 with TRBJ2-4, with 7 bases lining up with TRBD1. The CDR3 covers 17 residues. J lost 7 bases, V lost 1 base, and 13 bases had no gene match. Germline-derived CDR1 and CDR2 are SGHVS and FNYEAQ. The CDR3: CASSLEREGGKMNIQYF. As DNA, the CDR3 is TGTGCCAGCAGCTTAGAAAGGGAAGGGGGCAAGATGAACATTCAGTACTTC. Full variable domain (missing parts from reference TRBV7-6 and TRBJ2-4): GAGVSQSPRYKVTKRGQDVALRCDPISGHVSLYWYRQALGQGPEFLTYFNYEAQQDKSGLPNDRFSAERPEGSISTLTIQRTEQRDSAMYRCASSLEREGGKMNIQYFGAGTRLSVL.

This chain uses TRBV28 with TRBJ2-1, with 8 bases fitting TRBD1. V lost 6 bases and J lost 1; bases outside the gene matches: 5. Germline V gene sequence: CDR1 MDHEN, CDR2 SYDVKM. There are 15 residues in the CDR3. The DNA of the CDR3 is TGTGCCAGCAGGCCAACAGGGGGGTCCTACAATGAGCAGTTCTTC. Amino acids: CASRPTGGSYNEQFF.

This clonotype was counted at least ten times. V and J are TRBV9 and TRBJ2-1; D possibly uses TRBD1 or TRBD2 (5 bases each). Per germline, CDR1 SGDLS and CDR2 YYNGEE. The CDR3 has 17 amino acids. Between the trimmed V and J ends, which lost 7 bases and 5 bases, there was a span of 25 bases. The DNA of the CDR3 is TGTGCCAGCTCCCGGGGCCTCGTTTTTTCGGACAACAATGAGCAGTTCTTC. Translated: CASSRGLVFSDNNEQFF.

This clonotype was observed a handful of times. J is TRBJ1-2 and V is TRBV7-8; D is ambiguous. This CDR3 is 15 amino acids long. Trimming pared 5 bases from V and 2 bases from J, leaving 15 bases between. Germline values: CDR1 SGHVS, CDR2 FQNEAQ. In nucleotides, the CDR3 is TGTGCCAGCAGCCTCCTTCTTGGGCAGAACTATGGCTACACCTTC. It specifies CASSLLLGQNYGYTF.

The chain has TRBV2 and TRBJ2-1, with no clear D. V was pared by 4 bases and J by 3 bases, with 10 bases between. The CDR3 contains 14 residues. Germline CDR1 is SNHLY and CDR2 is FYNNEI. This chain's CDR3 is CASSAFRGYNEQFF. DNA for the CDR3: TGTGCCAGCAGTGCCTTTCGAGGCTACAATGAGCAGTTCTTC. The variable domain in full, with the rest retrieved from reference TRBV2 and TRBJ2-1, is EPEVTQTPSHQVTQMGQEVILRCVPISNHLYFYWYRQILGQKVEFLVSFYNNEISEKSEIFDDQFSVERPDGSNFTLKIRSTKLEDSAMYFCASSAFRGYNEQFFGPGTRLTVL.